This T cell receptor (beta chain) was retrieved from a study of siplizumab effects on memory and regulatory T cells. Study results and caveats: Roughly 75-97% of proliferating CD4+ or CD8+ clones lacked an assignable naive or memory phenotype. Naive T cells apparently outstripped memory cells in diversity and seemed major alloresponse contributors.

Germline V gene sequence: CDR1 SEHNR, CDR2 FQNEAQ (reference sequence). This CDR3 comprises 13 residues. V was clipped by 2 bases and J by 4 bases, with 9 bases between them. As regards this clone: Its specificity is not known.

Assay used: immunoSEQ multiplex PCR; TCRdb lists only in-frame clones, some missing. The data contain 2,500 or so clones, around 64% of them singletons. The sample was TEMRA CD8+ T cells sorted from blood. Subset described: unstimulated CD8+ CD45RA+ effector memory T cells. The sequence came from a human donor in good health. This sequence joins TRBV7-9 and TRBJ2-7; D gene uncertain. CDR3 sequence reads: CASSLTPPYEQYF. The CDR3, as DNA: TGTGCCAGCAGCTTAACGCCCCCTTACGAGCAGTACTTC.